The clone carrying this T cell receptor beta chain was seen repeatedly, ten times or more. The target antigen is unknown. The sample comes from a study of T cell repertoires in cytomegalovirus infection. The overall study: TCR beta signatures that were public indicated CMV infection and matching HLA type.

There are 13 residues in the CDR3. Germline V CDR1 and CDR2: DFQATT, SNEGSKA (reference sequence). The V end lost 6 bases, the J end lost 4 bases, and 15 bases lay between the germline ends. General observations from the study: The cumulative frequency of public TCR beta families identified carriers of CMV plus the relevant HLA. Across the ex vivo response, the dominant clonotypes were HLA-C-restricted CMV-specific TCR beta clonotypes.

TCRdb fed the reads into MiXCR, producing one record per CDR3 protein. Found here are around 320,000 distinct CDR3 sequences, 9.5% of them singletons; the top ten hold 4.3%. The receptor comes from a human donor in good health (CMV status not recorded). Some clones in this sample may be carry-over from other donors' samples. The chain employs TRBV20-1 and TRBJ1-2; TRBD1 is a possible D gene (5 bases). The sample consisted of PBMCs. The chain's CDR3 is CSAALGPIYGYTF. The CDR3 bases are TGCAGTGCAGCATTGGGACCGATCTATGGCTACACCTTC.